This TCR beta chain was sequenced in a study of cytomegalovirus exposure and HLA in healthy donors. Study summary: Among roughly 190 million T cells, an earlier analysis found 95 million to 140 million unique TCR beta sequences.

The study ran its PCR with 60 Vbeta and 13 Jbeta primers. The data were produced by immunoSEQ multiplex PCR, yet TCRdb's version contains in-frame clones alone and is incomplete. The sample includes 180,000 or so clones, 60% to 80% of them seen just once. Trimming removed 7 bases from V and 1 base from J; junction bases left unmatched: 9. CDR3 length: 15 residues. CDR1 is MNHEY, CDR2 SVGAGI, per germline. This sequence originates from a female donor in good health and CMV-seronegative. The sequenced sample was PBMCs. The chain couples TRBV6-5 to TRBJ1-2, with 7 positions matching TRBD1. CDR3 DNA sequence: TGTGCCAGCACCAACCACAGGGGTAATAACTATGGCTACACCTTC. Its translation is CASTNHRGNNYGYTF.